Following are 25 T cell receptor beta chains from one sample sequenced in a study of tumor-infiltrating lymphocytes in primary liver carcinoma. Unsorted bulk tissue, roughly 19-34 mg of it, served as the source for co-extraction of RNA and DNA. Using a constant-region primer together with ProtoScript II reverse transcriptase, TCR beta cDNA was made from approximately 0.55 ug of total RNA. Libraries for TCR beta were built through three nested multiplex PCR rounds, which together made up a slightly modified ARM-PCR procedure. A C-beta reverse primer was combined with TRBV1-TRBV30 forward primers in the first two PCR rounds, and each round had 10 cycles. One entry per CDR3 protein results from TCRdb running MiXCR on the multiplex PCR reads. The sample lists 95,000 to 150,000 distinct CDR3 sequences; around 62% were seen once. The sequenced sample was liver tumor tissue from sampling region 1. This sample's subset: tumor region T1, superior pole. The receptors originated from a woman in her sixties with primary liver carcinoma and hepatitis B virus infection.

Comment on this clonotype: Compared with germline, one end of the junction differs, possibly owing to a read error. The chain joins TRBV11-2 to TRBJ2-1; D is uncertain. This CDR3 region has 16 residues. The germline CDR1 and CDR2 sequences are SGHAT and FQNNGV. CDR3 loop: CASSRRIRQTHNGQFF. The CDR3 DNA sequence: TGTGCCAGCAGCCGTAGGATTAGACAAACCCACAATGGGCAGTTCTTC.

The chain recombines TRBV29-1 with TRBJ1-3, with a weak D call TRBD1 (5 bases). The CDR3 contains 12 residues. Trimming took off 8 bases at V and 7 bases at J, with 15 bases between the two ends. Looked up from germline, CDR1 is SQVTM and CDR2 is ANQGSEA. The CDR3 bases are TGCAGCCATACCACTGAGGGGAACACCATATATTTT. It specifies CSHTTEGNTIYF.

This clonotype was seen a few times. This rearrangement joins TRBV28 to TRBJ1-2; 9 nucleotides agree with TRBD1. Germline loops: CDR1 MDHEN, CDR2 SYDVKM. This CDR3 has 16 residues. Trimming at V came to 2 bases and at J to 8 bases, leaving 12 bases not matched to a gene. The CDR3, as DNA: TGTGCCAGCAGTTTAAATTCTCCGGGACAGGGTAAAGGCTACACCTTC. Translation: CASSLNSPGQGKGYTF.

Points on this clonotype: One junction end disagrees with the germline gene, perhaps due to a read error. The chain has TRBV7-9 and TRBJ1-1; 9 positions agree with TRBD1. CDR3 length: 12 residues. The germline CDR1 and CDR2 sequences are SEHNR and FQNEAQ (reference sequence). In nucleotides, the CDR3 is TGTGCCAGCAGGATACAGGGGGCTGAAGCTTCCTTT. As protein: CASRIQGAEASF. Full variable domain (rest looked up from reference TRBV7-9 and TRBJ1-1): DTGVSQNPRHKITKRGQNVTFRCDPISEHNRLYWYRQTLGQGPEFLTYFQNEAQLEKSRLLSDRFSAERPKGSFSTLEIQRTEQGDSAMYLCASRIQGAEASFGQGTRLTVV.

DNA for the CDR3: TGTGCCAGCAGCCCGGACAGGGACTGGGGCCGCTGCACCTTC. Its protein is CASSPDRDWGRCTF. The genes are TRBV11-2 and TRBJ1-2; 8 bases line up with TRBD1. Germline V CDR1 and CDR2: SGHAT, FQNNGV. The CDR3 has 14 residues. V shed 5 bases and J 13 bases; nucleotides not matched to a gene: 15.

The chain links TRBV5-5 to TRBJ2-5; the match to TRBD2 covers 9 bases. The CDR3 spans 17 residues. Germline values: CDR1 SGHKS, CDR2 YYEKEE (reference sequence). J gave up 2 bases and V 2 bases, and 10 bases lay outside the gene matches. In nucleotides, the CDR3 is TGTGCCAGCAGCTTAACTAGCGGGCGCCTGGGGCAAGAGACCCAGTACTTC. Its protein product is CASSLTSGRLGQETQYF.

The CDR3 bases are TGCAGCGTCGACGACAGGACCGGGGCGGGAAGCTACACCTTC. It codes for CSVDDRTGAGSYTF. This chain uses TRBV29-1 with TRBJ1-2; D is perhaps TRBD1 (6 bases). The germline V gene encodes CDR1 SQVTM and CDR2 ANQGSEA. The CDR3 contains 14 residues. Trimming stripped 6 bases from V and 9 bases from J, with 23 bases between.

On this clonotype: Compared with germline, one end of the junction differs, possibly owing to a read error. The chain uses TRBV19 and TRBJ2-5; TRBD1 matches at 10 bases. The CDR3 runs to 14 residues. In germline, CDR1 is LNHDA, CDR2 SQIVND (reference sequence). The CDR3 coding sequence is TGTGCCAGTAGTATAGGGACAGGGGGAGAGACCAAGTACTTC. Protein sequence: CASSIGTGGETKYF.

This clonotype was seen ten or more times. J is TRBJ1-5 and V is TRBV14; maybe TRBD1 (5 bases). This CDR3 has 14 amino acids. V lost 3 bases and J lost 6, with 12 bases in between. The V gene's germline CDR1 is SGHDN and CDR2 FVKESK. Here the CDR3 DNA reads TGTGCCAGCAGCCAGGCGGGGACGGGTCAGCCCCAGCATTTT. As protein: CASSQAGTGQPQHF.

This clonotype was picked up one time. The chain links TRBV5-1 to TRBJ2-1; TRBD1 agrees at 8 bases. The CDR3 covers 18 residues. V was clipped by 4 bases and J by 6 bases; unmatched bases: 18. Germline assignment: CDR1 SGHRS and CDR2 YFSETQ. CDR3 region: CASSPEPGWDRRRNEQFF. CDR3 nucleotides: TGCGCCAGCAGCCCGGAACCCGGTTGGGACAGGAGGCGCAATGAGCAGTTCTTC.

This clonotype was picked up one time. A single base separates this from a much larger clone, so it may be a read error. This chain joins TRBV12-3 or TRBV12-4 and TRBJ2-3; 10 nucleotides match TRBD2. Trimming cost V 1 base and J 1 base; bases outside gene matches: 8. The length of the CDR3 is 18 residues. The CDR3 loop reads CASSLGLAGVSGTDTQYF. CDR3 DNA sequence: TGTGCCAGCAGTTTAGGGCTAGCGGGAGTGAGCGGCACAGATACGCAGTATTTT.

As regards this clonotype: As the CDR3 is not closed by the conserved phenylalanine or tryptophan, this likely results from a read error. This sequence joins TRBV28 and TRBJ2-1, with D hard to call. The CDR3 is made up of 15 amino acids. The V gene lost 8 bases and the J gene lost 0 bases, with 14 bases spanning the gap. The germline gives CDR1 MDHEN, CDR2 SYDVKM. CDR3: CASRSDSSSYNEQFL. CDR3 nucleotide sequence: TGTGCCAGCCGCTCAGACTCCTCCTCCTACAATGAGCAGTTCTTA.

This clonotype was found many times. This sequence joins TRBV12-3 or TRBV12-4 and TRBJ1-4, with D perhaps TRBD1 (5 bases). Trimming removed 3 bases at V and 7 bases at J, with 12 bases between. CDR3 length equals 14 residues. As DNA, the CDR3 is TGTGCCAGCAGTTTGGGGGGAAGTGTTGAAAAACTGTTTTTT. Translation: CASSLGGSVEKLFF.

At least ten counts were recorded for this clonotype. The junction shows a germline mismatch at one end, possibly a read error. The chain carries TRBV6-2 or TRBV6-3 and TRBJ2-1; D remains ambiguous. CDR1 MNHEY and CDR2 SVGEGT come from the germline V gene. The CDR3 is 12 amino acids. The CDR3 spells CASSYQLSSSVF. Written as DNA, the CDR3 is TGTGCCAGCAGTTATCAACTATCTTCCTCAGTCTTC.

There are many counts of this clonotype. The chain combines TRBV6-6 with TRBJ1-2; no clear D gene. Germline assignment: CDR1 MNHNY and CDR2 SVGAGI (reference sequence). The V end lost 5 bases, the J end lost 0 bases, and 7 bases lay between the germline ends. CDR3 length: 13 amino acids. CDR3 residues: CASSRHSNYGYTF. In DNA, the CDR3 is TGTGCCAGCAGTAGACATTCTAACTATGGCTACACCTTC.

About this clonotype itself: A much bigger clone sits one base away, suggesting this may be a read error. The J gene is TRBJ1-2, the V gene TRBV12-3 or TRBV12-4, with a possible D match to TRBD1 (6 bases). The CDR3 totals 13 residues. The V end was cut by 7 bases, the J end by 4 bases, with 13 bases between. The CDR3 here is CASIPLQGYGYTF. CDR3 nucleotides: TGTGCCAGCATTCCGCTACAGGGCTATGGCTACACCTTC.

The chain uses TRBV2 and TRBJ1-5; 7 bases match TRBD1. J gave up 5 bases and V 6 bases, and 4 bases lay outside the gene matches. The germline V gene encodes CDR1 SNHLY and CDR2 FYNNEI. CDR3 size: 13 residues. The DNA of the CDR3 is TGTGCCAGCAGGGGACAGAGGGATCAGCCCCAGCATTTT. Translated, it gives CASRGQRDQPQHF.

Details on this clonotype: An end of the junction differs from the germline gene, which may be a read error. The V gene is TRBV12-3 or TRBV12-4, the J gene TRBJ2-3; 7 positions agree with TRBD1. The CDR3 has 16 amino acids. The CDR3 nucleotides read TGTGCCAGCAGTTTAGGGGACAGAGGACCCACAGATACGAAGTATTTT. It codes for CASSLGDRGPTDTKYF.

This clonotype showed up just once. The chain links TRBV28 to TRBJ2-7, with D perhaps being TRBD1 or TRBD2 (6 bases each). The length of the CDR3 is 19 residues. The germline V gene has CDR1 MDHEN and CDR2 SYDVKM. Trimming took 7 bases from V and 1 from J, leaving 29 bases between them. DNA for the CDR3: TGTGCCAGCAATTCCGTATACCGTATAGTAGGGGGGACATCCTACGAGCAGTACTTC. It is translated as CASNSVYRIVGGTSYEQYF. Combining the CDR3 with reference TRBV28 and TRBJ2-7 gives the whole variable domain DVKVTQSSRYLVKRTGEKVFLECVQDMDHENMFWYRQDPGLGLRLIYFSYDVKMKEKGDIPEGYSVSREKKERFSLILESASTNQTSMYLCASNSVYRIVGGTSYEQYFGPGTRLTVT.

Many counts were recorded for this clonotype. The chain has TRBV6-1 and TRBJ2-3; TRBD1 or TRBD2 may be the D gene (5 bases each). V lost 2 bases and J 6 bases, leaving 12 bases between the germline ends. The germline V gene encodes CDR1 MNHNS and CDR2 SASEGT. The CDR3 extends over 14 amino acids. The CDR3 spells CASSERGAKDTQYF. The CDR3 DNA reads TGTGCCAGCAGTGAACGGGGCGCTAAGGATACGCAGTATTTT.

On this clonotype: A much larger clonotype is one base distant, so this may be a read error. The rearrangement links TRBV5-1 to TRBJ2-1, with D possibly being TRBD1 (7 bases). Per the germline V gene, CDR1 is SGHRS and CDR2 is YFSETQ. CDR3 size: 16 residues. Trimming took 4 bases from V and 6 from J, leaving 20 bases between them. The CDR3 protein is CASSGTERGRLNEQFF. In DNA, the CDR3 is TGCGCCAGCAGCGGGACAGAACGGGGGCGCCTCAATGAGCAGTTCTTC.

The chain has TRBV12-3 or TRBV12-4 and TRBJ1-6, with a possible D match to TRBD1 (6 bases). This CDR3 has 14 amino acids. V gave up 9 bases and J gave up 4 bases, with 13 bases separating them. The CDR3 loop reads CASRLGTYNSPLHF. The CDR3 DNA is TGTGCCAGTAGGCTCGGGACATATAATTCACCCCTCCACTTT.

This clonotype showed up just a few times. The J gene is TRBJ2-5, the V gene TRBV12-3 or TRBV12-4; D perhaps matches TRBD2 (6 bases). With 6 bases removed from V and 3 bases from J, the gap between germline ends came to 14 bases. This CDR3 is 14 amino acids long. Here the CDR3 DNA reads TGTGCCAGCAGCCCGGGACTGGCGGAAGAGACCCAGTACTTC. As protein: CASSPGLAEETQYF.

This clonotype was recorded many times. The junction departs from germline at one end; a sequencing error may be responsible. J is TRBJ2-1 and V is TRBV29-1; D is perhaps TRBD2 (6 bases). CDR3 length equals 12 residues. Per the germline V gene, CDR1 is SQVTM and CDR2 is ANQGSEA. The CDR3: CSVGDSHNEQFF. CDR3 coding DNA: TGCAGCGTCGGGGACTCCCACAATGAGCAGTTCTTC.

The chain combines TRBV10-3 with TRBJ2-2; no reliable D call. CDR1 and CDR2 (germline): ENHRY, SYGVKD. The V end was cut by 2 bases, the J end by 0 bases, with 10 bases between. CDR3 size: 16 residues. This CDR3 reads CAISEIATSNTGELFF. Written as DNA, the CDR3 is TGTGCCATCAGTGAGATCGCTACCTCGAACACCGGGGAGCTGTTTTTT.